One and the same sample provided the 12 T cell receptor beta chains below, sequenced in a study of cytomegalovirus exposure and HLA in healthy donors. A multiplex PCR was run with 60 Vbeta primers and 13 Jbeta primers. TCRdb's table, derived via immunoSEQ multiplex PCR, lists solely in-frame clones and lacks some. The sample lists around 130,000 clones, roughly 82% seen once, with more than 1.4% in the top ten. The sample taken for sequencing was PBMCs. These receptors all come from a woman between 18 and 29 years old in good health and CMV-seronegative.

Only one count was recorded for this clone. The chain uses TRBV4-2 and TRBJ1-3; no reliable D call. Germline V CDR1 and CDR2: LGHNA, YNFKEQ. V was trimmed by 0 bases and J by 0 bases, leaving 9 bases between them. The CDR3 loop spans 16 amino acids. The DNA for the CDR3 is TGTGCCAGCAGCCAAGAGGCAGGCGACTCTGGAAACACCATATATTTT. Protein product: CASSQEAGDSGNTIYF.

The chain joins TRBV7-8 to TRBJ2-4; tentatively, D is TRBD1 (5 bases). V was trimmed by 2 bases and J by 5 bases, leaving 10 bases between them. CDR1 and CDR2 (germline): SGHVS, FQNEAQ. The CDR3 covers 14 residues. The CDR3 sequence: CASSLSAGQNIQYF. The CDR3 DNA sequence: TGTGCCAGCAGCTTATCGGCAGGGCAAAACATTCAGTACTTC. Complete variable domain (other parts from reference TRBV7-8 and TRBJ2-4): GAGVSQSPRYKVAKRGQDVALRCDPISGHVSLFWYQQALGQGPEFLTYFQNEAQLDKSGLPSDRFFAERPEGSVSTLKIQRTQQEDSAVYLCASSLSAGQNIQYFGAGTRLSVL.

The V call is TRBV28, the J call TRBJ1-1; TRBD1 is a possible D gene (6 bases). Between the trimmed V and J ends, which lost 6 bases and 1 base, there was a span of 9 bases. CDR3 length: 13 residues. CDR1 is MDHEN, CDR2 SYDVKM, per germline. The DNA of the CDR3 is TGTGCCAGCAGCCGACAGGAGAACACTGAAGCTTTCTTT. Amino acids: CASSRQENTEAFF.

The chain uses TRBV5-1 and TRBJ2-1, with D possibly being TRBD2 (5 bases). The CDR3 consists of 15 residues. From germline, CDR1 is SGHRS and CDR2 YFSETQ. With 0 bases removed from V and 8 bases from J, the gap between germline ends came to 15 bases. The CDR3 is CASSLEIGVGDEQFF. CDR3 nucleotide sequence: TGCGCCAGCAGCTTGGAAATAGGAGTGGGAGATGAGCAGTTCTTC.

This clone appeared a few times. The rearrangement joins TRBV5-1 to TRBJ2-6; TRBD1 matches at 8 bases. This CDR3 region has 19 residues. J was trimmed by 0 bases and V by 5 bases; bases with no gene match: 13. CDR1 is SGHRS and CDR2 is YFSETQ in the germline V gene. This chain's CDR3 is CASRYVPDRVSSGANVLTF. The DNA for the CDR3 is TGCGCCAGCAGGTACGTCCCGGACAGGGTGAGCTCTGGGGCCAACGTCCTGACTTTC. The entire variable domain, with the rest obtained from reference TRBV5-1 and TRBJ2-6, is as follows: KAGVTQTPRYLIKTRGQQVTLSCSPISGHRSVSWYQQTPGQGLQFLFEYFSETQRNKGNFPGRFSGRQFSNSRSEMNVSTLELGDSALYLCASRYVPDRVSSGANVLTFGAGSRLTVL.

J is TRBJ1-3 and V is TRBV15, with D perhaps TRBD1 (6 bases). Per the germline V gene, CDR1 is LNHNV and CDR2 is YYDKDF (reference sequence). V was trimmed by 2 bases and J by 4 bases, leaving 15 bases between them. CDR3 size: 16 residues. The CDR3 loop reads CATSRSGGAKGNTIYF. CDR3 DNA sequence: TGTGCCACCAGCAGAAGCGGGGGCGCGAAGGGAAACACCATATATTTT.

The V gene is TRBV15, the J gene TRBJ2-1; TRBD2 agrees at 13 bases. The germline V gene encodes CDR1 LNHNV and CDR2 YYDKDF (reference sequence). The CDR3 covers 16 residues. With V trimmed by 1 base and J by 8 bases, 5 bases remained unmatched. The CDR3 here is CATSRGTSGSQDEQFF. CDR3 bases: TGTGCCACCAGCAGAGGGACTAGCGGGAGTCAGGATGAGCAGTTCTTC.

This clone is a singleton in its sample. This chain joins TRBV4-3 and TRBJ1-6; D gene unclear. Per germline, CDR1 LGHNA and CDR2 YSLEER. Trimming took 0 bases from V and 14 from J, leaving 14 bases between them. The CDR3 sequence is 14 residues long. The CDR3: CASSQDRGGNTLHF. The CDR3 DNA reads as TGCGCCAGCAGCCAAGATCGGGGAGGGAACACCCTCCACTTT.

The genes are TRBV6-5 and TRBJ1-3, with TRBD1 identical over 8 bases. The CDR3 is made up of 14 amino acids. Germline V gene sequence: CDR1 MNHEY, CDR2 SVGAGI. Losses at the gene ends were 6 bases for V and 2 bases for J; bases not matched to a gene: 3. DNA for the CDR3: TGTGCCAGCAGAATGACAGGGGCTGGAAACACCATATATTTT. Its translation is CASRMTGAGNTIYF.

The V gene is TRBV14, the J gene TRBJ2-3; 8 nucleotides agree with TRBD1. Germline lookup yields CDR1 SGHDN and CDR2 FVKESK. V trimming: 3 bases; J trimming: 6 bases; junction bases outside the gene matches: 2. This CDR3 comprises 13 residues. Written as DNA, the CDR3 is TGTGCCAGCAGCCAGTACAGGGGGGATACGCAGTATTTT. Protein: CASSQYRGDTQYF.

Worth noting for this clone: A read error may account for a junction end that differs from germline. The gene calls are TRBV5-1 and TRBJ2-4; 8 positions agree with TRBD1. Germline loops: CDR1 SGHRS, CDR2 YFSETQ. The CDR3 runs to 14 residues. The CDR3 reads CASSSDRAKNSQYF. CDR3 DNA sequence: TGCGCCAGCAGCTCGGACAGGGCCAAAAACAGTCAGTACTTC. The full variable domain, rest sourced from reference TRBV5-1 and TRBJ2-4, is KAGVTQTPRYLIKTRGQQVTLSCSPISGHRSVSWYQQTPGQGLQFLFEYFSETQRNKGNFPGRFSGRQFSNSRSEMNVSTLELGDSALYLCASSSDRAKNSQYFGAGTRLSVL.

This chain links TRBV11-2 with TRBJ1-1, with D perhaps TRBD1 (5 bases). CDR1 SGHAT and CDR2 FQNNGV come from the germline V gene. The CDR3 runs 12 residues. V was clipped by 4 bases and J by 11 bases, with 14 bases between them. The CDR3 spells CASSSSGGWAFF. The CDR3, as DNA: TGTGCCAGCAGCTCCAGTGGGGGGTGGGCTTTCTTT.